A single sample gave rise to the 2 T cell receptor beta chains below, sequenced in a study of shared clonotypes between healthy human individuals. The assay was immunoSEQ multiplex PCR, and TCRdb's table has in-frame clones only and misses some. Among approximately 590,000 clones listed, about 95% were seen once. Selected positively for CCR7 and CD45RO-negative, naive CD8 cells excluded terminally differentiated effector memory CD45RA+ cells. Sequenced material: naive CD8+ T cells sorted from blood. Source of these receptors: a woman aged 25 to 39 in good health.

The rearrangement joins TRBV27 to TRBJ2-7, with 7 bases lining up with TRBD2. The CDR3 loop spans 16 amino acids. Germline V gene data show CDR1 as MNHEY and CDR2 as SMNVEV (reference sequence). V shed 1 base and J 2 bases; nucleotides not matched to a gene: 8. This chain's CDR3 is CASSLLGSGPTYEQYF. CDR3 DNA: TGTGCCAGCAGTTTATTGGGTAGCGGGCCTACCTACGAGCAGTACTTC.

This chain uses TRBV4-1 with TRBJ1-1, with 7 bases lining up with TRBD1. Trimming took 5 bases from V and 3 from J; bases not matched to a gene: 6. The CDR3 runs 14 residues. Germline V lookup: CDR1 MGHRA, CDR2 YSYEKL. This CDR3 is CASSIQGSYTEAFF. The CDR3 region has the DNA TGCGCCAGCAGCATACAGGGGTCTTACACTGAAGCTTTCTTT.